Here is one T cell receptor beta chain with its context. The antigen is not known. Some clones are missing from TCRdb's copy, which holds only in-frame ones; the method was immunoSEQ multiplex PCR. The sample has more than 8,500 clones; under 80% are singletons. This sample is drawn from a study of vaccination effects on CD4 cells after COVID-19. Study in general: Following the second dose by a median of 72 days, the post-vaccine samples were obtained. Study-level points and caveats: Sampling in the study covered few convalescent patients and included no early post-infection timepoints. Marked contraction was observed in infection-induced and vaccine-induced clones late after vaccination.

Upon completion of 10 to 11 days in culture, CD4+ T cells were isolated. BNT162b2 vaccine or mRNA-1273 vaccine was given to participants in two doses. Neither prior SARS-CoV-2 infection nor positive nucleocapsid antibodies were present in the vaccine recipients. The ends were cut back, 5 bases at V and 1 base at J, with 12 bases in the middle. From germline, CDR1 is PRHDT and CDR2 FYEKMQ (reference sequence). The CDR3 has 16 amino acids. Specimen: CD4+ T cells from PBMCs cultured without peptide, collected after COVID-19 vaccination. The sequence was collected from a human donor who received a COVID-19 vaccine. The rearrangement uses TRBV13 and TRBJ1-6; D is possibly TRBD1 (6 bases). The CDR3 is CASSRDRTSYNSPLHF. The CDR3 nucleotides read TGTGCCAGCAGCCGAGACAGGACGTCCTATAATTCACCCCTCCACTTT. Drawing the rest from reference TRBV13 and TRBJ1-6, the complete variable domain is AAGVIQSPRHLIKEKRETATLKCYPIPRHDTVYWYQQGPGQDPQFLISFYEKMQSDKGSIPDRFSAQQFSDYHSELNMSSLELGDSALYFCASSRDRTSYNSPLHFGNGTRLTVT.